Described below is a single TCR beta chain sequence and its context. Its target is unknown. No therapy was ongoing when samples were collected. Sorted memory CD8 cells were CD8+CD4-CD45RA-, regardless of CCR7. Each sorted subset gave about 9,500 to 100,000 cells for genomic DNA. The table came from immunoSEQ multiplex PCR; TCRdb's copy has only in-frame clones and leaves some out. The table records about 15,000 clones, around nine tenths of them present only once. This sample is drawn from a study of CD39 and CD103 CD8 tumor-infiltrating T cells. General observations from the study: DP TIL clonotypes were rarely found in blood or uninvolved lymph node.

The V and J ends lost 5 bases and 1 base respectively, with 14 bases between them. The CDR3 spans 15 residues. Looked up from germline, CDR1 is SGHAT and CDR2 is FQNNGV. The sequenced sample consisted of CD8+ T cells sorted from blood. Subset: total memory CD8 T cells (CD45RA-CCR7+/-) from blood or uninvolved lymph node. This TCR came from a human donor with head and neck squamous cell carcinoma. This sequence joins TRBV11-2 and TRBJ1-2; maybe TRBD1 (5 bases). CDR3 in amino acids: CASSAPGGGNYGYTF. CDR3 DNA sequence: TGTGCCAGCAGCGCCCCGGGGGGAGGTAACTATGGCTACACCTTC.